This T cell receptor beta chain was recovered during a study of cytomegalovirus exposure and HLA in healthy donors listed by TCRdb under 2017. Study-level background: An earlier analysis of about 560 of the donors reported 250 to 300 Gb of sequence data and 95 million to 140 million unique TCR beta sequences obtained from about 179 million T cells. Alongside the repertoire data, information on donor age, sex, ethnicity and CMV serostatus was compiled. In an earlier analysis of roughly 600 of the donors, high-throughput TCR beta sequencing was used to judge whether each TCR beta V gene segment behaved as functional or pseudogenic. The study was designed to test whether signatures of past pathogen exposure could be identified by cataloging public T cell receptors. A later genetic analysis used genome-wide SNP genotypes for about three fifths of the roughly 700 donors, treating that subset as a discovery cohort. Using immunosequencing, the study profiled T cell repertoires from 500 to 800 subjects and related those repertoires to cytomegalovirus serostatus. An early release that covered several hundred HLA-typed donors contained approximately 300 gigabases of sequencing data and tens of millions of unique TCR sequences. Among a few hundred genotyped donors of the cohort, an average of approximately 240,000 unique TCR beta nucleotide sequences were sequenced per donor, around a sixth of them non-productive. Of the roughly 420 genotyped donors, 75% to 85% were placed in the genetic ancestry cluster associated with self-reported Caucasian donors. Rather than drawing on any new phenotypic data, the later analysis identified candidate immune exposures from TCR beta sequences and the way those sequences occurred across donors. About 5 DR-DQ haplotypes were handled as single units for association and clustering, since linkage in the cohort was strong. In addition to the first cohort of 666 subjects, a separate validation cohort of 120 different subjects was used. The number of donors typed differed by locus, with roughly 629-640 for A, B, C, DRB1 and DQB1, over 500 for DQA1, over 600 for DPA1, and 450 to 480 for DPB1. All discovery cohort repertoires had been generated on a single sequencing platform. HLA typing included class I and class II loci at four-digit resolution. A later analysis re-examined previously published TCR beta repertoires from hundreds of donors and added high-resolution HLA genotyping to investigate patterns of TCR occurrence. To predict cytomegalovirus infection status, the study brought together high-throughput TCR immunosequencing, statistical association of individual TCRs with disease status, and machine learning. Overall results and qualifications from the work: An earlier analysis of several hundred of the donors showed that most TCR beta V segments appeared in productive rearrangements either about 87% or about 30% of the time, which broadly matched IMGT annotations. In this cohort, only TCR beta chains were sequenced, and detectable features were limited by the absence of alpha or paired-chain data. A later genetic analysis associated a missense DCLRE1C variant with V-gene and J-gene trimming of TCR beta chains, and an independent cohort replicated the association. Assigning TCR associations to individual alleles was difficult when HLA alleles, especially DR and DQ, strongly co-occurred. A further reported finding was that TCR beta sequences accurately predicted the HLA-A and HLA-B alleles for most subjects in the first cohort. Some IMGT-functional V segments, including TRBV6-2 and TRBV6-3, could not be distinguished by the 87-base-pair reads and were therefore excluded. A later analysis associated 16,951 TCR beta sequences with specific HLA alleles at a false discovery rate of 0.05. Roughly uniform sequencing depth across donors was assumed in presence/absence analyses, although this assumption may not hold. A later analysis reported that several top co-occurrence clusters appeared linked to parvovirus B19, influenza, CMV and Epstein-Barr virus. Compared with equally common non-associated chains, HLA-associated TCR beta chains in a later analysis were more clonally expanded and had lower generation probabilities. Because some donors lacked HLA typing at each locus, the association tests relied only on the typed subset. The study gave a list of 150 to 200 TCR beta chains associated with cytomegalovirus. According to a later genetic analysis, donors in an Asian-associated ancestry cluster had fewer N-insertions in productive TCRs than the approximately 630-donor mean. In vitro tests confirmed that three of the cytomegalovirus-associated TCR beta chains recognize cytomegalovirus antigens. The authors suggested that the approach could potentially be extended to other disease states and immunological phenotypes. In a later analysis, TCR association rates were found to vary across HLA loci, with the most associated TCRs seen for DRB1 alleles and the fewest for HLA-C alleles. While some public TCRs were present in many individuals, most TCR sequences turned up only very rarely across donors. Correlated functional status among segregating V segments might be attributable to linkage disequilibrium, but an unknown experimental factor could not be ruled out. A cluster of highly shared sequence variants was judged likely to be a technical artifact of the sequencing pipeline. Cytomegalovirus status was reported to be diagnosed by the classifier with high specificity and sensitivity in both the original and validation cohorts. The only immune exposure information available for the cohort was CMV serostatus. The earlier analysis of 587 of the donors excluded some 15 rarely observed V segments, including chromosome 9 orphons, because counts were too low. Most CMV-associated TCR beta chains appeared to be HLA-restricted in a later analysis, and the HLA associations seemed to be driven largely by CMV exposure.

CDR1 MNHEY and CDR2 SVGAGI were looked up in the germline V gene. A distance of 10 bases separates the germline ends of V and J, which lose 6 bases and 3 bases respectively. From cysteine to phenylalanine, the CDR3 is 13 amino acids long. Here the CDR3 DNA is all that survives: 39 bases in frame from base 1. In total, 630 or so healthy bone marrow donors made up the cohort. At the time of sampling, every cohort member was nominally healthy, though immune exposures that went unrecorded were likely present. The donor was CMV seropositive and was included in the group of some 290 seropositive cohort members. Every donor gave a peripheral blood sample, and the peripheral blood mononuclear cells from that sample were used for TCR beta sequencing. The Qiagen DNeasy Blood Extraction Kit was used to extract genomic DNA from the blood cell samples. This clone was detected once. Which antigen it targets is not known. No base qualities exist here, and no much larger clone lies one base off it.

The protocol used for the library was the immunoSEQ multiplex PCR assay. For the multiplex PCR, a mixture combining 60 forward primers for TCR Vbeta segments and 13 reverse primers for TCR Jbeta segments was used. Amplification of the CDR3 region of rearranged TCR beta genes was performed with a multiplex PCR assay on genomic DNA. The amplified TCR beta libraries were sequenced on the Illumina HiSeq System as 87-base-pair reads. Under the source paper's analysis protocol: Across the 670 or so repertoires, a later analysis counted 78 million or so unique TCR beta chains, 9.5 million to 12 million of which were shared by at least two donors. Raw reads were error-corrected and collapsed into unique sequences with a nearest-neighbor algorithm that merged closely related sequences to remove PCR and sequencing errors. To assign V, D and J gene segments, CDR3 sequences were aligned to IMGT reference sequences. For a sequence to be retained, a match of at least six nucleotides was required to both a V gene segment and a J gene segment. Rearrangements were classified as productive when the CDR3 lacked stop codons and remained in frame with V and J, and all other rearrangements were classified as non-productive. CDR3 was defined by IMGT convention, running from the second conserved V-encoded cysteine to the conserved J-encoded phenylalanine. The earlier analysis of about 610 of the donors excluded any sequence lacking an unambiguous match to a single V gene segment. An earlier analysis of 587 of the donors classified V segments as functional when productive rearrangements were above 56.7% and as segregating when the standard deviation between donors was above 5%. A statistical classification framework was built for diagnosing cytomegalovirus status from the catalog of TCR beta chain sequences. A later analysis assigned V and J genes by comparing TCR nucleotide sequences with IMGT/GENE-DB human TR gene sequences. Using the TCRdist pipeline, a later analysis assigned CDR3 sequences along with most-parsimonious VDJ recombination scenarios. In a later analysis, each TCR beta chain was defined by its CDR3 amino acid sequence together with its V-gene family, and reads lacking a unique V-gene family were excluded. A later analysis removed 592 highly shared, low-generation-probability nucleotide sequences to deal with suspected cross-contamination and a sequencing artifact. In a later analysis, a clonal expansion index was calculated for each public chain from normalized within-repertoire ranks of inferred template counts. Generation probabilities in a later analysis came from a VDJ recombination model fitted to out-of-frame rearrangements, and those results were checked against IGoR. A later analysis scored TCR-TCR, TCR-HLA and TCR-CMV co-occurrence with hypergeometric tests, applying a repertoire-size bias correction to TCR pairs. A later analysis estimated false discovery rates by permuting HLA or CMV assignments 20 times. A later analysis grouped co-occurring TCRs with DBSCAN, adding TCRdist sequence similarity when clustering within HLA-allele-positive subsets. Co-occurrence clustering excluded repertoires with fewer than 30,000 or more than 120,000 public chains, plus five with anomalous nucleotide sharing. The immuneACCESS repertoire file appears here via TCRdb, limited to in-frame rearrangements. These files lack a portion of the clones; in checked studies, under half of the deficit traces to unresolved V genes, and the cause of the others is not known. That table supplies the V and J calls and clone size; D and trimming were determined from the DNA. The sample data list 120,000 to 150,000 clones, and roughly 80% of these were observed just once. Over 6.5% of the sample belongs to the ten largest clones.

Rearrangement joined TRBV6-5 to TRBJ2-3, with no reliable assignment of the D segment. Specimen: PBMCs. This sequence was found in a man aged 35 to 55 in good health and CMV-seropositive. The sequenced DNA: TGTGCCAGCAGGTTTGACGGGACAGATACGCAGTATTTT. This yields the protein CASRFDGTDTQYF.